Shown below are 5 T cell receptor beta chains from a single sample sequenced in a study of T cell responses to AZD1222 COVID-19 vaccine (dated by TCRdb to the early 2020s). Libraries came from the immunoSEQ multiplex PCR assay. TCRdb carries this immuneACCESS record with in-frame sequences only. Its versions omit some clonotypes, under half of them owing to an unresolved V gene in the studies checked, with the rest unexplained. The sample table holds 150,000 to 200,000 clones, of which 90% to 95% were seen once. The top ten clonotypes cover about 1% of the sample. According to the study, the label for this sample's time point signals: baseline before first vaccination. Sample: peripheral blood, taken on day 0 of AZD1222 vaccination. The receptors originated from an adult in good health.

The chain recombines TRBV6-2 or TRBV6-3 with TRBJ2-5; possibly TRBD2 for D (5 bases). CDR1 and CDR2 from the germline V gene are MNHEY and SVGEGT. Deletions cut 4 bases from V and 1 base from J, with 7 bases between. This CDR3 has 13 amino acids. The CDR3 DNA reads TGTGCCAGCAGTTCCCTAGCCCAAGAGACCCAGTACTTC. As protein: CASSSLAQETQYF.

The rearrangement links TRBV5-1 to TRBJ1-1; 7 nucleotides agree with TRBD1. The CDR3 is 15 residues long. V dropped 3 bases and J dropped 0; count of bases not matched to a gene: 5. Germline V lookup: CDR1 SGHRS, CDR2 YFSETQ. The CDR3 nucleotides read TGCGCCAGCAGCTGGTCCGGGACAGTGAACACTGAAGCTTTCTTT. Encoded protein: CASSWSGTVNTEAFF.

This clone has just a few counts. V and J are TRBV6-5 and TRBJ1-3; no clear D. V was clipped by 5 bases and J by 0 bases, with 11 bases between them. This CDR3 is built from 15 residues. Germline V CDR1 and CDR2: MNHEY, SVGAGI. The CDR3 region is CASSIPFLSGNTIYF. In DNA, the CDR3 is TGTGCCAGCAGTATTCCGTTTCTCTCTGGAAACACCATATATTTT.

The chain is built from TRBV11-2 and TRBJ1-1; the D is unclear. Germline loops: CDR1 SGHAT, CDR2 FQNNGV. V lost 2 bases, J lost 5 bases, and 9 bases lay in between. The CDR3 runs to 13 residues. This CDR3 is CASSLFDRTEAFF. The CDR3, as DNA: TGTGCCAGCAGCTTATTCGACCGGACTGAAGCTTTCTTT.

V is TRBV7-9 and J is TRBJ2-1; D is perhaps TRBD1 (7 bases). This CDR3 spans 16 amino acids. Per germline, CDR1 SEHNR and CDR2 FQNEAQ (reference sequence). Trimming stripped 6 bases from V and 7 bases from J, with 22 bases between. CDR3 residues: CASRLGGRGAGNEQFF. In DNA, the CDR3 is TGTGCCAGCAGGCTAGGGGGCAGGGGCGCGGGAAATGAGCAGTTCTTC.